Listed here is a single T cell receptor beta chain. It has no known antigen specificity. No base quality information exists; no much larger clone differs at one position. The treatment or condition label corresponds to: approximately 18 received Ad26.COV2.S at low or high dose, single or two shots; several received placebo; per-sample allocation not given. For vaccine and placebo recipients, the sequenced repertoires came from samples collected on day 63 after the first injection. In Cohort 1b, around 23 adults aged 18-55 years were enrolled at a single site in Boston, USA, between 29 July and 7 August 2020. Ad26.COV2.S was a replication-incompetent adenovirus type 26 vector that expressed a prefusion-stabilized SARS-CoV-2 spike protein derived from the original Wuhan strain. These data come from a study of Ad26.COV2.S vaccination and SARS-CoV-2 variants (TCRdb year 2021). Regarding the complete study: Vaccine-arm donors came from COV1001, a multicentre, randomized, double-blind, placebo-controlled phase I-IIa trial of Ad26.COV2.S in healthy adults. Ad26.COV2.S was given intramuscularly at 5x10^10 or 1x10^11 viral particles, as a single shot or as two shots 56 days apart. TCRbeta repertoire sequencing served as the tool for gauging how specific and how broad the SARS-CoV-2-reactive T cell receptors were following Ad26.COV2.S vaccination. A total of some 30 samples were included in the TCR-sequenced set, comprising 19 Ad26.COV2.S vaccine recipients, 5 placebo recipients and 8 SARS-CoV-2 convalescent individuals. Trial participants were randomized into five groups of five, in which low-dose or high-dose Ad26.COV2.S was given once or twice, or placebo was given on both occasions. Blinding of investigators to trial group allocation was maintained during experiments and outcome assessment. Paper-wide results and their limitations: After vaccination, spike-specific CD8+ and CD4+ T cell responses were reported to show substantial breadth. According to the authors, total T cell responses may have been underestimated by the TCR breadth and depth analyses. Comparable non-spike TCR breadth was observed between vaccine and placebo recipients, consistent with only spike being contained in the vaccine. Comparing responses between vaccine doses or regimens was not something the study was powered to do. Higher spike-specific TCR breadth was observed in Ad26.COV2.S recipients than in placebo recipients (P = 0.0014).

The immunoSEQ Assay was used to sequence TCRbeta CDR3 regions. After extraction, genomic DNA underwent amplification by bias-controlled multiplex PCR, followed by high-throughput sequencing. The source study handled its data this way. To quantify the absolute abundance of every unique TCRbeta CDR3 region, sequences were collapsed and filtered. Usable DNA was measured by amplifying reference genes present in all nucleated cells, and TCRbeta template counts were normalized to that usable DNA to estimate T cell fraction. Repertoire TCRs were annotated as SARS-CoV-2-specific when V gene, CDR3 amino acid sequence and J gene were exactly matched to a known reactive TCR set. MIRA supplied the reference SARS-CoV-2 TCR set, which was filtered for enrichment in COVID-19-positive ImmuneCODE repertoires so that public or cross-reactive TCRs were removed. Using the MIRA antigens, annotated TCRs were further analysed by specific ORF or by position within an ORF. Depth was the summed frequency of annotated unique rearrangements, while breadth was defined as annotated unique rearrangements over total unique productive rearrangements. Two-sided Wilcoxon rank-sum tests were used to compare TCR breadth between groups. Drawn from immuneACCESS, this table holds only the in-frame rearrangements with V and J called that TCRdb kept. Clones are partly lost; checked studies trace under half to an unresolved V gene and leave the rest unexplained. The DNA was the basis for D and trimming; V, J and clone size are from that table. The sample profile shows 440,000 or so clones; about nine tenths of them were found once. The top ten constitute roughly 4% of the sample.

V gives up 3 bases and J gives up 4 bases, and the segment between their germline ends measures 6 bases. CDR1 and CDR2 are read off the germline V gene as KGHSH and LQKENI. Its CDR3 holds 13 amino acids, cysteine through phenylalanine. This entry keeps only the CDR3 DNA: 39 bases, framed from base 1. The source material was peripheral blood, sampled in a trial of Ad26.COV2.S vaccine versus placebo. The chain couples TRBV18 to TRBJ1-4; the D gene cannot be named for sure. The sequence came from a person aged 18-65 years who received the Ad26.COV2.S COVID-19 vaccine or a placebo. The sequence in DNA is TGTGCCAGCTCACCCGGGGTTAATGAAAAACTGTTTTTT. Its translation reads: CASSPGVNEKLFF.